Listed below are T cell receptor beta chains from one sample, sequenced in a study of blood T cells in healthy people across ages. TCRdb reprocessed the 5' RACE reads with MiXCR, giving one entry per CDR3 protein. The repertoire holds roughly 1,000,000 distinct CDR3 sequences, with around 27% as singletons. These same data were also listed under a study on T cells of mothers and their children.

The specimen sequenced was blood. The receptor source for this set is a girl aged 2 to 9 in good health. Both conserved end residues are part of each CDR3. Each record gives: V gene, J gene, clone size, D gene, CDR3 DNA, CDR3 protein. A D gene is named only where the DNA matches it firmly. Not every row has a clone size; where given, it reads once, few, many or a size class.

>TRBV7-9|TRBJ1-2|-|-
TGTGCCAGCAGCTTAGCCTCCTCTGCTGGCTACACCTTC
CASSLASSAGYTF
>TRBV25-1|TRBJ2-7|-|TRBD1
TGTGCCAGCAGTGCGTCGGACAGGGGGTACTACGAGCAGTACTTC
CASSASDRGYYEQYF
>TRBV25-1|TRBJ2-7|-|-
TGTGCCAGCAGTGAATATTTACGGGGCGAGCAGTACTTC
CASSEYLRGEQYF
>TRBV6-5|TRBJ2-1|few|-
TGTGCCAGCCGCAGGCGTCCAAGAGGGCATGAGCAGTTCTTC
CASRRRPRGHEQFF
>TRBV6-2/TRBV6-3|TRBJ1-2|few|-
TGTGCCAGCATTCTCCCCCGTGGAGATTCGAATTTCGGTGGCTACACCTTC
CASILPRGDSNFGGYTF
>TRBV12-3/TRBV12-4|TRBJ2-3|-|-
TGTGCCAGCAGTTTAGGGGGAACTAGCACAGATATGCAGTATTTT
CASSLGGTSTDMQYF
>TRBV6-2/TRBV6-3|TRBJ2-7|-|-
TGTGCCAGCAGTTACGGGCAGAACGAGCAGTACTTC
CASSYGQNEQYF
>TRBV5-6|TRBJ2-3|few|TRBD2
TGTGCCAGCAGCTTGGGACTAGCGGGTTTCACAGATACGCAGTATTTT
CASSLGLAGFTDTQYF
>TRBV20-1|TRBJ2-5|few|-
TGCAGTGCCCCTACCGGTAGCGGACAAGAGACCCAGTACTTC
CSAPTGSGQETQYF
>TRBV11-3|TRBJ2-5|-|-
TGTGCCAGCAGCTTGCAGCCCTCGGGGGAGACCCAGTACTTC
CASSLQPSGETQYF
>TRBV2|TRBJ2-2|-|-
TGTGCCAGCAGTGAAGTTAAGGGGTCCGGGGAGCTGTTTTTT
CASSEVKGSGELFF
>TRBV12-3/TRBV12-4|TRBJ2-5|-|TRBD2
TGTGCCAGCAGTCTCCGTTTTGGGGCGGGAGAAGAGACCCAGTACTTC
CASSLRFGAGEETQYF
>TRBV4-1|TRBJ2-1|-|TRBD2
TGCGCCAGCAGCCAAGGGGGGACTAGCGGTTACAATGAGCAGTTCTTC
CASSQGGTSGYNEQFF
>TRBV7-9|TRBJ2-1|-|-
TGTGCCAGCAGCTTTCCCACCCTGCTAGCGACCTCCTACAATGAGCAGTTCTTC
CASSFPTLLATSYNEQFF